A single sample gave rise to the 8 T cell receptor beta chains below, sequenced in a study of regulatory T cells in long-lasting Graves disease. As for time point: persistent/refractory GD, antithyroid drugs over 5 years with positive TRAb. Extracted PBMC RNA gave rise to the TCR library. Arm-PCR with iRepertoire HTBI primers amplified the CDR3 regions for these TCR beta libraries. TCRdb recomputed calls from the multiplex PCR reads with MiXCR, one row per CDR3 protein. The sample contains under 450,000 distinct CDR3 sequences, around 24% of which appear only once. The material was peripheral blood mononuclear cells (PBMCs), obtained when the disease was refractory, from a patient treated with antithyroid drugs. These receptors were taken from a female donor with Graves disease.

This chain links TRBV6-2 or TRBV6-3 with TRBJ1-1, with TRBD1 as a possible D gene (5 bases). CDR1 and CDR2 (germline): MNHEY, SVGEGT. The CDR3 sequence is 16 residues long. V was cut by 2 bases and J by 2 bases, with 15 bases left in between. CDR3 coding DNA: TGTGCCAGCAGTTACAATCAGGGCTTTCTAAACACTGAAGCTTTCTTT. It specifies CASSYNQGFLNTEAFF.

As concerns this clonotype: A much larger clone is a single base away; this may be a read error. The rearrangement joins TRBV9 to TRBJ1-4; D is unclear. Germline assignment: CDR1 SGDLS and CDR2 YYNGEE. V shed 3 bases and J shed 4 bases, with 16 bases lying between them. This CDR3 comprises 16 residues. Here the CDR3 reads CASSAERRRLNEKLFF. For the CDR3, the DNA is TGTGCCAGCAGCGCCGAGCGACGGCGACTTAATGAAAAACTGTTTTTT.

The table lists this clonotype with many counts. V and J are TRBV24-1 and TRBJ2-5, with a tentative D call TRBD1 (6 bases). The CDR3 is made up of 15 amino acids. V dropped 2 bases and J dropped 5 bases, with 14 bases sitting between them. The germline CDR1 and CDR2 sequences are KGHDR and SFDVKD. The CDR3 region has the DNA TGTGCCACCAGTGATTCAGACAGGTCGGGGGAGACCCAGTACTTC. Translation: CATSDSDRSGETQYF.

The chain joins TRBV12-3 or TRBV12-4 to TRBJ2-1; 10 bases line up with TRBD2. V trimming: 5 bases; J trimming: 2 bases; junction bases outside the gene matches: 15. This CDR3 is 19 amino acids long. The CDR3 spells CASSTIGLAASRPYNEQFF. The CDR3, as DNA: TGTGCCAGCAGTACAATCGGACTAGCGGCCTCACGTCCCTACAATGAGCAGTTCTTC.

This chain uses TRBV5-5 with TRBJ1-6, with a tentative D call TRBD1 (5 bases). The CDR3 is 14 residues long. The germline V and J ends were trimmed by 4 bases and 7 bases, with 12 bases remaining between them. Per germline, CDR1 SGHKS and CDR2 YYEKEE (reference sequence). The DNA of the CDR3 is TGTGCCAGCAGCATGGGACCGATCAATTCACCCCTCCACTTT. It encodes CASSMGPINSPLHF.

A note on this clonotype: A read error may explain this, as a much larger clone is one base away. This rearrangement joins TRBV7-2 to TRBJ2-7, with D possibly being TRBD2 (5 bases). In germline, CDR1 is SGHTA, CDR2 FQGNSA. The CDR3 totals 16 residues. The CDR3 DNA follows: TGTGCCAGCAGCTTAGACCGGGGAAAATTCTCGGACGAGCAGTGCTTC. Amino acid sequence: CASSLDRGKFSDEQCF.

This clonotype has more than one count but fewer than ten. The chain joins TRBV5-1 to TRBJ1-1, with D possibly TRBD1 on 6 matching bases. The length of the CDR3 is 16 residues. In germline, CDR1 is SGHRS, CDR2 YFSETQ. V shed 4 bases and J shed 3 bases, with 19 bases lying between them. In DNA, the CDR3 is TGCGCCAGCAGCCCCCGTCCGGGGGCGCTGGACACTGAAGCTTTCTTT. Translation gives CASSPRPGALDTEAFF.

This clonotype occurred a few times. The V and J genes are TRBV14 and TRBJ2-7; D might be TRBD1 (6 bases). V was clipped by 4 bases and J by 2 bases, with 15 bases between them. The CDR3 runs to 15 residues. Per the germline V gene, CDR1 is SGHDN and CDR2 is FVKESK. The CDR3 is CASSPDSNYPYEQYF. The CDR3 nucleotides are TGTGCCAGCAGCCCGGACAGTAACTATCCCTACGAGCAGTACTTC.